The 13 T cell receptor beta chains below were found in one sample sequenced in a study of OX40 agonist ivuxolimab in advanced cancers. Produced via immunoSEQ multiplex PCR; TCRdb's table is partial and in-frame only. The repertoire holds 5,000 to 6,500 clones, around 68% seen once, with 36% in the top ten. Sequencing was performed on CD4+ or CD8+ T cells sorted from blood, taken in a trial of the OX40 agonist ivuxolimab. The source of these receptors is an adult with an advanced solid tumor such as melanoma, head and neck, liver or kidney cancer.

This clone has more than one count but fewer than ten. The V and J genes are TRBV7-2 and TRBJ2-2; no clear D. CDR3 length: 15 residues. Between the trimmed V and J ends, which lost 5 bases and 1 base, there was a span of 11 bases. Germline-derived CDR1 and CDR2 are SGHTA and FQGNSA. The CDR3 loop reads CASSPVHQNTGELFF. The DNA of the CDR3 is TGTGCCAGCAGCCCGGTCCATCAGAACACCGGGGAGCTGTTTTTT.

The chain recombines TRBV6-5 with TRBJ2-7; the match to TRBD1 covers 10 bases. Germline assignment: CDR1 MNHEY and CDR2 SVGAGI. J was trimmed by 7 bases and V by 6 bases; bases with no gene match: 9. This CDR3 has 14 residues. DNA of the CDR3: TGTGCCAGCAGAGGACAGGGGGAGGCGAAAGAGCAGTACTTC. The encoded protein is CASRGQGEAKEQYF.

This clone was observed a handful of times. This chain joins TRBV27 and TRBJ2-1; D might be TRBD1 (5 bases). The CDR3 loop spans 13 amino acids. Germline V gene lookup returns CDR1 MNHEY and CDR2 SMNVEV (reference sequence). V dropped 10 bases and J dropped 6 bases, with 16 bases sitting between them. CDR3: CATGKAGPNEQFF. The CDR3, as DNA: TGTGCCACCGGAAAAGCAGGGCCCAATGAGCAGTTCTTC.

Sample share makes this clone large. Written as DNA, the CDR3 is TGTGCCAGCAGCGACCCGGGACAGGGCTTTTTGGGCGAGCAGTACTTC. Encoded protein: CASSDPGQGFLGEQYF. The rearrangement joins TRBV5-5 to TRBJ2-7, with 9 bases that match TRBD1. CDR1 and CDR2 (germline): SGHKS, YYEKEE (reference sequence). The CDR3 length is 16 residues. V shed 4 bases, J shed 6 bases, and the junction held 14 bases outside the gene matches.

The rearrangement joins TRBV9 to TRBJ2-1, with a possible D match to TRBD2 (6 bases). V lost 6 bases to trimming and J lost 0 bases, with 7 bases between them. The CDR3 is 13 amino acids. The germline V gene has CDR1 SGDLS and CDR2 YYNGEE. As DNA, the CDR3 is TGTGCCAGCAATAGCGGCTCCTACAATGAGCAGTTCTTC. This encodes CASNSGSYNEQFF.

The V and J genes are TRBV13 and TRBJ2-5; D not resolved. Germline V lookup: CDR1 PRHDT, CDR2 FYEKMQ (reference sequence). The ends were cut back, 0 bases at V and 1 base at J, with 9 bases in the middle. The CDR3 sequence is 15 residues long. Here the CDR3 DNA reads TGTGCCAGCAGCTTAGGCTTAAGGGCCCAAGAGACCCAGTACTTC. This gives the protein CASSLGLRAQETQYF. The full variable domain, completed using reference TRBV13 and TRBJ2-5, is AAGVIQSPRHLIKEKRETATLKCYPIPRHDTVYWYQQGPGQDPQFLISFYEKMQSDKGSIPDRFSAQQFSDYHSELNMSSLELGDSALYFCASSLGLRAQETQYFGPGTRLLVL.

This sequence joins TRBV7-2 and TRBJ2-7; no clear D. Germline V CDR1 and CDR2: SGHTA, FQGNSA. The CDR3 spans 14 residues. Trimming took 5 bases from V and 3 from J, leaving 14 bases between them. The CDR3 protein is CASSPYEAGYEQYF. DNA for the CDR3: TGTGCCAGCAGCCCCTACGAGGCCGGCTACGAGCAGTACTTC.

V usage is TRBV30 and J usage is TRBJ2-4; D not certain. The germline V and J ends were trimmed by 4 bases and 9 bases, with 13 bases remaining between them. CDR1 and CDR2 from the germline V gene are GTSNPN and SVGIG (reference sequence). This CDR3 comprises 12 residues. The CDR3 coding sequence is TGTGCCTGGACAGTCCCCGGCAGCATTCAGTACTTC. This gives the protein CAWTVPGSIQYF.

This chain joins TRBV19 and TRBJ1-5; TRBD1 is a possible D gene (5 bases). This CDR3 is built from 14 residues. The germline gives CDR1 LNHDA, CDR2 SQIVND (reference sequence). Trimming cost V 6 bases and J 8 bases, with 17 bases left between them. The CDR3 bases are TGTGCCAGTAGCCCAGTGGGGGGTTGGGAGCCCCAGCATTTT. Its protein product is CASSPVGGWEPQHF.

With regard to this clone: The junction departs from germline at one end; a sequencing error may be responsible. The rearrangement uses TRBV5-8 and TRBJ2-2; TRBD2 is a possible D gene (7 bases). Germline lookup yields CDR1 SGHTS and CDR2 YDEGEE. This CDR3 is 17 amino acids long. CDR3 in DNA: TGTGCCAGCAGCTTGCCAAGGGGGGGAGAAAGGACCGGGGAGCTGGTTTTT. Its translation is CASSLPRGGERTGELVF.

There are a few counts of this clone. V is TRBV20-1 and J is TRBJ1-1; TRBD1 is a possible D gene (5 bases). The CDR3 is 11 amino acids. V dropped 3 bases and J dropped 8 bases, with 10 bases sitting between them. Germline V gene lookup returns CDR1 DFQATT and CDR2 SNEGSKA (reference sequence). The CDR3 DNA is TGCAGTGCTAGTTGGGGGACCGAAGCTTTCTTT. Protein: CSASWGTEAFF.

V and J are TRBV19 and TRBJ2-5; 7 positions match TRBD1. The CDR3 runs to 15 residues. J lost 5 bases, V lost 1 base, and 7 bases had no gene match. Germline CDR1 LNHDA, CDR2 SQIVND (reference sequence). In nucleotides, the CDR3 is TGTGCCAGTAGTATAGCGGCAGGGGGTGAGGAGACCCAGTACTTC. Translating gives CASSIAAGGEETQYF.

Written as DNA, the CDR3 is TGTGCCAGCAGCCCCGGACCGAACTACGAGCAGTACTTC. Protein sequence: CASSPGPNYEQYF. The chain has TRBV7-2 and TRBJ2-7; D is uncertain. This CDR3 region has 13 residues. The germline CDR1 and CDR2 sequences are SGHTA and FQGNSA. Deletions cut 5 bases from V and 3 bases from J, with 11 bases between.